This TCR beta chain derives from a study of cytomegalovirus exposure and HLA in healthy donors (dated by TCRdb to 2015 to 2018). Broadly, across the study: An earlier analysis of roughly 500 of the donors reported 250 to 300 Gb of sequence data and approximately 110 million unique TCR beta sequences from about 179 million T cells. On average, 235,054 unique TCR beta nucleotide sequences were sequenced per donor among some 430 genotyped donors of the cohort, with 15% to 20% of those sequences being non-productive. Of the roughly 390 genotyped donors, less than 85% were placed in the genetic ancestry cluster associated with self-reported Caucasian donors. Typing coverage differed by locus: A, B, C, DRB1 and DQB1 were typed in roughly 629-640 donors, DQA1 in about 510, DPA1 in some 610, and DPB1 in 400 to 490. Both class I and class II loci were covered by HLA typing, at four-digit resolution. High-throughput TCR immunosequencing, statistical association of individual TCRs with disease status, and machine learning were combined to predict cytomegalovirus infection status. To study patterns of TCR occurrence, a later analysis re-analyzed previously published TCR beta repertoires from around 670 donors and added high-resolution HLA genotyping. Roughly 5 DR-DQ haplotypes were treated as single units for association and clustering because of strong linkage in the cohort. The later analysis used no new phenotypic data to find candidate immune exposures, relying instead on TCR beta sequences and their occurrence across donors. To decide whether each TCR beta V gene segment behaved as functional or pseudogenic, an earlier analysis of approximately 620 of the donors relied on high-throughput TCR beta sequencing. Donor age, sex, ethnicity and CMV serostatus were compiled together with the repertoire data. The study profiled the T cell repertoires of approximately 700 subjects by immunosequencing and related them to cytomegalovirus serostatus. In addition to the first cohort of 666 subjects, a separate validation cohort of approximately 120 different subjects was used. Roughly 300 gigabases of sequencing data and approximately 92 million unique TCR sequences made up an early release that covered about 640 HLA-typed donors. Every discovery cohort repertoire had been produced on one sequencing platform. A later genetic analysis used genome-wide SNP genotypes for about three fifths of the 666 donors, treating that subset as a discovery cohort. The study was designed to test whether signatures of past pathogen exposure could be identified by cataloging public T cell receptors. The research as a whole found: Correlated functional status among segregating V segments might reflect linkage disequilibrium, but an unknown experimental factor could not be ruled out. Most TCR sequences were observed very rarely across donors, whereas some public TCRs were present in many individuals. In the study, approximately 160 TCR beta chains were listed as associated with cytomegalovirus. In a later analysis, most CMV-associated TCR beta chains were found to appear HLA-restricted, with HLA associations seemingly driven largely by CMV exposure. Several of the top co-occurrence clusters appeared to be linked to parvovirus B19, influenza, CMV and Epstein-Barr virus, according to a later analysis. In a later analysis, HLA-associated TCR beta chains were found to be more clonally expanded and to have lower generation probabilities than equally common non-associated chains. The only immune exposure information available for the cohort was CMV serostatus. In this cohort, only TCR beta chains were sequenced, and detectable features were limited by the absence of alpha or paired-chain data. In a later genetic analysis, a missense DCLRE1C variant was associated with V-gene and J-gene trimming of TCR beta chains, and the association was replicated in an independent cohort. A further reported finding was that TCR beta sequences accurately predicted the HLA-A and HLA-B alleles for most subjects in the first cohort. When HLA alleles, especially DR and DQ, strongly co-occurred, TCR associations were difficult to assign to individual alleles. A few of the identified cytomegalovirus-associated TCR beta chains were confirmed in vitro to be specific for cytomegalovirus antigens. Because some donors lacked HLA typing at each locus, the association tests relied only on the typed subset. Some IMGT-functional V segments, including TRBV6-2 and TRBV6-3, could not be distinguished by the 87-base-pair reads and were therefore excluded. The classifier was reported to diagnose cytomegalovirus status with high specificity and sensitivity in both the original and validation cohorts. The sequencing pipeline was judged likely to have produced a cluster of highly shared sequence variants as a technical artifact. Because counts were too low, about 18 rarely observed V segments, including chromosome 9 orphons, were excluded from the earlier analysis of some 540 of the donors. Sequencing depth was assumed to be roughly uniform across donors in the presence/absence analyses, though that assumption may not hold. A later analysis associated 17,000 or so TCR beta sequences with specific HLA alleles at a false discovery rate of 0.05. According to a later genetic analysis, donors in an Asian-associated ancestry cluster had fewer N-insertions in productive TCRs than the approximately 670-donor mean. In a later analysis, the rate of TCR association differed among HLA loci, with DRB1 alleles having the most associated TCRs and HLA-C alleles having the fewest. An earlier analysis of around 500 of the donors showed that most TCR beta V segments appeared in productive rearrangements either about 90% or about 30% of the time, which broadly matched IMGT annotations. According to the authors, the approach could potentially be generalized to other disease states and immunological phenotypes.

Ends trimmed: V by 0 bases, J by 8 bases; bases unmatched to a gene: 7. Including cysteine and phenylalanine, the CDR3 has 16 amino acids. This entry keeps only the CDR3 DNA: 48 bases, framed from base 1. CDR1 and CDR2 were assigned from the germline V gene as MGHRA and YSYEKL. With regard to this clone: Its binding antigen is unknown. Base-call qualities are not available, and no considerably larger clone is one nucleotide away.

The cohort comprised 550 to 700 healthy bone marrow donors. Cohort members were all nominally healthy when sampled, although unrecorded immune exposures were likely present. The donor was CMV seropositive and was included in the group of 250 to 300 seropositive cohort members. A peripheral blood sample was provided by each donor, and peripheral blood mononuclear cells were used for TCR beta sequencing. The Qiagen DNeasy Blood Extraction Kit was used to extract genomic DNA from the blood cell samples. Libraries came from the immunoSEQ multiplex PCR assay. For the multiplex PCR, a mixture combining 60 forward primers for TCR Vbeta segments and 13 reverse primers for TCR Jbeta segments was used. The CDR3 region of rearranged TCR beta genes was amplified from genomic DNA with a multiplex PCR assay. On the Illumina HiSeq System, the amplified TCR beta libraries were sequenced as 87-base-pair reads. Processing in the source paper ran as follows. Across the roughly 600 repertoires, a later analysis counted 75 million to 90 million unique TCR beta chains, around 11 million of which were shared by at least two donors. To remove PCR and sequencing errors, raw reads were error-corrected and collapsed into unique sequences using a nearest-neighbor algorithm that merged closely related sequences. Alignment of CDR3 sequences to IMGT reference sequences was used to assign V, D and J gene segments. For a sequence to be retained, a match of at least six nucleotides to both a V gene segment and a J gene segment was required. A rearrangement was called productive if the CDR3 had no stop codons and remained in frame with V and J, and every other rearrangement was called non-productive. Following IMGT convention, CDR3 was defined as the stretch from the second conserved V-encoded cysteine up to the conserved J-encoded phenylalanine. Sequences without an unambiguous match to a single V gene segment were excluded from the earlier analysis of a few hundred of the donors. An earlier analysis of several hundred of the donors called V segments functional above 56.7% productive rearrangements and segregating when the between-donor standard deviation exceeded 5%. A statistical classification framework was built to diagnose cytomegalovirus status from the catalog of TCR beta chain sequences. A later analysis assigned V and J genes by comparing TCR nucleotide sequences with IMGT/GENE-DB human TR gene sequences. A later analysis assigned CDR3 sequences and most-parsimonious VDJ recombination scenarios with the TCRdist pipeline. A later analysis defined each TCR beta chain by its CDR3 amino acid sequence plus V-gene family, and excluded reads lacking a unique V-gene family. To address suspected cross-contamination and a sequencing artifact, a later analysis removed around 600 highly shared, low-generation-probability nucleotide sequences. In a later analysis, a clonal expansion index was calculated for each public chain from normalized within-repertoire ranks of inferred template counts. A later analysis computed generation probabilities with a VDJ recombination model fitted to out-of-frame rearrangements, and checked the results against IGoR. In a later analysis, TCR-TCR, TCR-HLA and TCR-CMV co-occurrence was scored with hypergeometric tests, and a repertoire-size bias correction was applied to TCR pairs. A later analysis estimated false discovery rates by permuting HLA or CMV assignments 20 times. In a later analysis, co-occurring TCRs were grouped with DBSCAN, and TCRdist sequence similarity was added when clustering was performed within HLA-allele-positive subsets. For co-occurrence clustering, repertoires with fewer than 30,000 or more than 120,000 public chains were excluded, along with about five repertoires with anomalous nucleotide sharing. This immuneACCESS table, as held by TCRdb, lists in-frame sequences with V and J called but not all clones. Of the missing ones, under half trace to an unresolved V gene in checked studies; the others have no known cause. Clone size and the V and J calls come from that table; the DNA yielded D and trimming. In this sample the table shows under 200,000 clones, around 80% of which occur a single time. The ten largest make up 2.5% to 4% of the sample.

The sequence was collected from a woman aged 45-59 years in good health and CMV-seropositive. Sequencing used PBMCs. The rearrangement combines TRBV4-1 with TRBJ2-1, with 10 junctional bases fitting TRBD2. The DNA reads as follows: TGCGCCAGCAGCCAAGATTTGGCTAGCGGGAGCGATGAGCAGTTCTTC. It is translated as CASSQDLASGSDEQFF.